The T cell receptor (beta chain) described here comes from a study of blood T cells in healthy people across ages. A note on this clonotype: Its antigen is undetermined. Germline and junction disagree at one end, which may indicate a read error.

General study points: The study lacked donor CMV status, which possibly confounded expanded clonotype changes.

CDR1 SEHNR and CDR2 FQNEAQ come from the germline V gene (reference sequence). CDR3 length: 14 residues. Primers used in a second PCR of about 6 to 11 cycles were a sample-barcoded 5' primer and a J-beta primer mix. Each CDR3 protein is one row after TCRdb ran MiXCR on the 5' RACE reads. The data show approximately 2,000,000 distinct CDR3 sequences, about 39% seen once. This TCR was recovered from a human donor in good health. The chain links TRBV7-9 to TRBJ1-5; tentatively, D is TRBD1 (6 bases). Sequenced material: blood. The CDR3 DNA is TGTGCCAGCAGCTTAGACGGGGGCAAACAGCCCCAGCATTTT. Protein product: CASSLDGGKQPQHF.